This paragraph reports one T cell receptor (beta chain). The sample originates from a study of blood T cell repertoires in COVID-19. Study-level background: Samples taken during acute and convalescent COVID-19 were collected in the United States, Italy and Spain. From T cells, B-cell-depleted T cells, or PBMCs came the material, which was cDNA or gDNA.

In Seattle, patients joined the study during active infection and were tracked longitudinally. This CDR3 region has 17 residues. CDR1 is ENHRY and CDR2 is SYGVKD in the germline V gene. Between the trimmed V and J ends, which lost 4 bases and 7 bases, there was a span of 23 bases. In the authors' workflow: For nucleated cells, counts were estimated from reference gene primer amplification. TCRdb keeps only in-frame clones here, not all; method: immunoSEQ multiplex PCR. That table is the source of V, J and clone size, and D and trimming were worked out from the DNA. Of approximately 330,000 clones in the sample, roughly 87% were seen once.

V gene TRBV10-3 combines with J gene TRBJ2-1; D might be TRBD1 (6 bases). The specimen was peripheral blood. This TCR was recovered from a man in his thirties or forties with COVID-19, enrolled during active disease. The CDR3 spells CAISGNSGTSQVNEQFF. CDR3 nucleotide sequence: TGTGCCATCAGTGGAAATTCCGGGACATCGCAGGTGAATGAGCAGTTCTTC.